This T cell receptor (beta chain) was identified in a study of blood T cell repertoires in COVID-19. The wider study: Some COVID-19 samples were acute and others convalescent; all came from the United States, Italy and Spain.

As processed by the authors: From reference gene primer amplification, estimates of nucleated cell counts were derived. Assay used: immunoSEQ multiplex PCR; TCRdb lists only in-frame clones, some missing. Clonal size and the V and J genes are those of that table, whereas D and trimming came from the DNA. The table lists under 150,000 clones, approximately 87% of them singletons. V lost 6 bases, J lost 6 bases, and 7 bases stayed unmatched. Germline V gene sequence: CDR1 MNHEY, CDR2 SVGAGI. The CDR3 is 13 residues long. The chain joins TRBV6-5 to TRBJ1-1, with 7 bases fitting TRBD1. This sequence originates from a woman aged 35 to 49 with acute or convalescent COVID-19. Specimen: peripheral blood. This chain's CDR3 is CASRPRGVAEAFF. CDR3 in DNA: TGTGCCAGCAGGCCCAGGGGGGTCGCTGAAGCTTTCTTT.